These T cell receptor beta chains were read from a single sample in a study of blood T cell repertoires in COVID-19. Produced via immunoSEQ multiplex PCR; TCRdb's table is partial and in-frame only. The sample records about 110,000 clones, roughly four fifths being singletons. The sample was peripheral blood. The receptors shown here come from a woman aged 55-75 years with acute or convalescent COVID-19. The CDR3 runs from the conserved cysteine through the conserved F or W. A D gene is named only where the DNA matches it firmly. Clone size is not always given. Where it is, it says once, few, many or a class for expanded clones.

j_call | clone_size | v_call | d_call | cdr3_aa | cdr3_nt
TRBJ1-3 | - | TRBV15 | - | CATSRGNSRGTGNTIYF | TGTGCCACCAGCAGAGGCAACTCGAGGGGGACTGGAAACACCATATATTTT
TRBJ1-6 | - | TRBV7-2 | TRBD1 | CASSLGQGSSPLHF | TGTGCCAGCAGTCTAGGACAGGGGTCGTCACCCCTCCACTTT
TRBJ2-7 | - | TRBV5-1 | - | CASSLIPSGSSYEQYF | TGCGCCAGCAGCTTGATCCCCAGCGGTTCCTCCTACGAGCAGTACTTC
TRBJ1-2 | once | TRBV28 | TRBD1 | CASSPGDRRNYGYTF | TGTGCCAGCAGTCCCGGGGACAGGAGAAACTATGGCTACACCTTC
TRBJ1-4 | - | TRBV14 | - | CASSQLGHLEKLFF | TGTGCCAGCAGCCAACTGGGACATCTTGAAAAACTGTTTTTT
TRBJ1-2 | once | TRBV30 | TRBD1 | CAWGGGQGASGYTF | TGTGCCTGGGGTGGGGGACAGGGGGCCTCTGGCTACACCTTC
TRBJ1-5 | - | TRBV5-1 | - | CASSLGGDSNQPQHF | TGCGCCAGCAGCTTGGGGGGCGACAGCAATCAGCCCCAGCATTTT
TRBJ2-5 | once | TRBV7-7 | - | CASSLLGTGQSETQYF | TGTGCCAGCAGCTTATTGGGAACAGGGCAGTCGGAGACCCAGTACTTC
TRBJ1-1 | - | TRBV24-1 | - | CATSRGWEGTAFF | TGTGCCACCAGTCGAGGGTGGGAGGGGACAGCTTTCTTT
TRBJ2-2 | - | TRBV19 | - | CASSIGLQGIFPNTGELFF | TGTGCCAGTAGTATAGGATTACAGGGCATTTTTCCGAACACCGGGGAGCTGTTTTTT
TRBJ1-1 | few | TRBV19 | - | CASSMWEPKLSFF | TGTGCCAGTAGTATGTGGGAGCCGAAGTTATCTTTCTTT
TRBJ2-5 | - | TRBV6-2/TRBV6-3 | TRBD2 | CASSSPAPQRGLETQYF | TGTGCCAGCAGTTCGCCAGCACCTCAGCGGGGGTTGGAGACCCAGTACTTC
TRBJ2-3 | - | TRBV2 | TRBD2 | CASSEQLAGAGSTDTQYF | TGTGCCAGCAGTGAACAGCTAGCGGGGGCTGGGAGCACAGATACGCAGTATTTT
TRBJ1-5 | once | TRBV18 | - | CASSPAGGEPQHF | TGTGCCAGCTCACCCGCCGGCGGGGAGCCCCAGCATTTT
TRBJ1-2 | once | TRBV5-1 | - | CASSSGLAYGYTF | TGCGCCAGCAGCTCAGGGTTGGCCTATGGCTACACCTTC
TRBJ1-1 | - | TRBV2 | - | CATREEVGNTEAFF | TGTGCCACCCGGGAGGAGGTGGGGAACACTGAAGCTTTCTTT
TRBJ1-5 | - | TRBV2 | - | CASTAGGQPQHF | TGTGCCAGCACCGCGGGAGGTCAGCCCCAGCATTTT
TRBJ2-1 | - | TRBV3-1/TRBV3-2 | TRBD2 | CASSQAPGTSGGGYNEQFF | TGTGCCAGCAGCCAAGCGCCCGGGACTAGCGGGGGGGGGTACAATGAGCAGTTCTTC
TRBJ2-7 | - | TRBV28 | TRBD2 | CASTWGGGYEQYF | TGTGCCAGCACCTGGGGGGGTGGCTACGAGCAGTACTTC
TRBJ2-1 | - | TRBV24-1 | TRBD2 | CATTGTSLLHEQFF | TGTGCCACCACCGGGACTAGCTTGCTTCATGAGCAGTTCTTC
TRBJ1-2 | - | TRBV5-1 | TRBD1 | CASSLGTGSGGYTF | TGCGCCAGCAGCTTGGGGACAGGGAGTGGTGGCTACACCTTC
TRBJ1-1 | once | TRBV30 | - | CAWSTNRRSEAFF | TGTGCCTGGAGTACGAACCGACGGAGTGAAGCTTTCTTT
TRBJ2-1 | - | TRBV5-1 | TRBD1 | CASSSTGPGEFF | TGCGCCAGCAGCTCGACAGGGCCCGGTGAGTTCTTC
TRBJ2-2 | - | TRBV2 | - | CASRRLGGTGELFF | TGTGCCAGCAGGCGGCTAGGGGGCACCGGGGAGCTGTTTTTT
TRBJ1-4 | - | TRBV19 | - | CASSPPRVPANEKLFF | TGTGCCAGTAGCCCACCCCGGGTCCCCGCTAATGAAAAACTGTTTTTT
TRBJ1-1 | once | TRBV4-1 | - | CASSQGGAGTEAFF | TGCGCCAGCAGCCAAGGTGGGGCCGGCACTGAAGCTTTCTTT
TRBJ1-1 | - | TRBV15 | - | CATSRDYPHSTEAFF | TGTGCCACCAGCAGAGATTACCCTCATAGCACTGAAGCTTTCTTT
TRBJ2-2 | - | TRBV6-5 | - | CASSYYKTGLIGELFF | TGTGCCAGCAGTTACTATAAAACAGGGCTGATCGGGGAGCTGTTTTTT
TRBJ1-6 | - | TRBV7-6 | TRBD1 | CASSPRDRGPGNSPLHF | TGTGCCAGCAGCCCTCGTGACAGGGGGCCGGGTAATTCACCCCTCCACTTT
TRBJ2-7 | - | TRBV5-1 | TRBD1 | CASSLVGGQGVYEQYF | TGCGCCAGCAGCTTGGTGGGGGGACAGGGGGTCTACGAGCAGTACTTC
TRBJ1-5 | - | TRBV4-2 | - | CASSQVVGNQPQHF | TGTGCCAGCAGCCAAGTAGTCGGCAATCAGCCCCAGCATTTT
TRBJ1-1 | - | TRBV7-3 | TRBD1 | CASSLGTGRSAFF | TGTGCCAGCAGCTTAGGGACAGGTCGGAGCGCTTTCTTT
TRBJ1-1 | few | TRBV12-3/TRBV12-4 | - | CASSWGDLTEAFF | TGTGCCAGCAGTTGGGGAGATCTCACTGAAGCTTTCTTT
TRBJ2-2 | once | TRBV11-3 | - | CASSPNLYTGELFF | TGTGCCAGCAGCCCTAACCTTTACACCGGGGAGCTGTTTTTT
TRBJ2-3 | - | TRBV24-1 | - | CATSDPGTYTDTQYF | TGTGCCACCAGTGACCCCGGGACTTACACAGATACGCAGTATTTT
TRBJ2-3 | - | TRBV5-1 | TRBD2 | CASSPRSGGGLASTDTQYF | TGCGCCAGCAGCCCACGGAGTGGTGGGGGACTAGCGAGCACAGATACGCAGTATTTT
TRBJ1-2 | - | TRBV18 | TRBD1 | CASSPLSPGGGRGYTF | TGTGCCAGCTCACCACTTTCTCCAGGGGGCGGGCGTGGCTACACCTTC
TRBJ2-1 | few | TRBV4-3 | TRBD2 | CASSQGTSGGYEQFF | TGCGCCAGCAGCCAAGGGACTAGCGGGGGGTATGAGCAGTTCTTC
TRBJ2-1 | - | TRBV5-4 | - | CASSHSYNEQFF | TGTGCCAGCAGCCACTCCTACAATGAGCAGTTCTTC
TRBJ1-1 | - | TRBV2 | TRBD1 | CASRPRTGLNTEAFF | TGTGCCAGCAGGCCAAGGACAGGGCTGAACACTGAAGCTTTCTTT
TRBJ2-5 | - | TRBV30 | TRBD2 | CAWSPWAGGPETQYF | TGTGCCTGGAGCCCCTGGGCGGGGGGGCCGGAGACCCAGTACTTC
TRBJ2-5 | - | TRBV11-2 | TRBD2 | CASSWARGGQETQYF | TGTGCCAGCAGCTGGGCGCGGGGGGGCCAGGAGACCCAGTACTTC
TRBJ1-1 | few | TRBV14 | - | CASGQNTEAFF | TGTGCCAGTGGACAGAACACTGAAGCTTTCTTT